This section outlines one TCR beta chain sequence together with its context. This specimen comes from a study of radiation and T cells in renal cell carcinoma. Time point reported: blood 2 weeks post-SBRT. Sample treatment: 15 Gy SBRT to primary tumor, nephrectomy 4 weeks later. The repertoire was sequenced with immunoSEQ multiplex PCR; TCRdb's copy has only in-frame clones and lacks some. Of around 120,000 clones in the sample, approximately 80% were seen once. CDR1 and CDR2 from the germline V gene are SNHLY and FYNNEI. CDR3 length equals 13 residues. V was cut by 1 base and J by 4 bases, with 7 bases left in between.

The sequence was collected from a woman aged 60-70 years with renal cell carcinoma. The chain combines TRBV2 with TRBJ1-2; no firm D call. The source material was blood, sampled from a patient whose treatment included radiotherapy and nephrectomy. CDR3 protein: CASSEVPAYGYTF. CDR3 DNA sequence: TGTGCCAGCAGTGAAGTGCCAGCCTATGGCTACACCTTC.